Presented here are 16 T cell receptor beta chains from one specimen sequenced in a study of T cells after yellow fever vaccination. TCRdb re-called the 5' RACE reads with MiXCR, one entry per CDR3 protein. The sample holds around 260,000 distinct CDR3 sequences; roughly 5.6% are singletons and the top ten take more than 3%. Sequences were derived from CD4+ T cells sorted from PBMCs, sampled on the day of the yellow fever booster vaccination. Every receptor here comes from a man younger than 35 who received the YFV17D yellow fever vaccine.

This clonotype was seen a handful of times. This chain uses TRBV12-3 or TRBV12-4 with TRBJ1-6; TRBD1 agrees at 10 bases. CDR3 length equals 16 residues. Trimming at V came to 7 bases and at J to 12 bases, leaving 15 bases not matched to a gene. CDR3 region: CASTDHDPGQGKPLHF. CDR3 DNA sequence: TGTGCCAGCACAGACCATGACCCGGGACAGGGGAAACCCCTCCACTTT.

In its sample, this clonotype was seen a few times. V usage is TRBV3-1 and J usage is TRBJ1-1; 7 bases are a match to TRBD1. V trimming: 2 bases; J trimming: 6 bases; junction bases outside the gene matches: 6. This CDR3 has 14 residues. In germline, CDR1 is LGHDT, CDR2 YNNKEL (reference sequence). For the CDR3, the DNA is TGTGCCAGCAGCCAACGAGGGGGCGTCCCTGAAGCTTTCTTT. Translated: CASSQRGGVPEAFF.

This clonotype was seen a few times. This chain connects TRBV6-4 to TRBJ1-5; D is undetermined. V dropped 6 bases and J dropped 1 base, with 10 bases sitting between them. Germline CDR1 MRHNA, CDR2 SNTAGT. This CDR3 contains 14 residues. CDR3 DNA: TGTGCCAGCAGAAATACCCTAAGCAATCAGCCCCAGCATTTT. It is translated as CASRNTLSNQPQHF.

The chain couples TRBV20-1 to TRBJ1-3, with TRBD1 as a possible D gene (5 bases). Germline CDR1 and CDR2: DFQATT and SNEGSKA (reference sequence). The V end was cut by 1 base, the J end by 2 bases, with 9 bases between. This CDR3 region has 14 residues. DNA of the CDR3: TGCAGTGCTAGAGCTGGGGGAACTGGAAACACCATATATTTT. It codes for CSARAGGTGNTIYF.

This clonotype came up a few times. The genes are TRBV20-1 and TRBJ2-5, with D maybe TRBD1 (6 bases). The CDR3 spans 14 residues. Germline CDR1 DFQATT, CDR2 SNEGSKA (reference sequence). The V gene lost 6 bases and the J gene lost 5 bases, with 19 bases spanning the gap. The CDR3: CSARPGRQGETQYF. CDR3 DNA sequence: TGCAGTGCGAGGCCGGGCCGGCAGGGGGAGACCCAGTACTTC.

This clonotype has a handful of counts. The chain joins TRBV30 to TRBJ1-6, with D hard to call. CDR3 size: 12 residues. CDR1 GTSNPN and CDR2 SVGIG come from the germline V gene (reference sequence). V lost 1 base and J lost 9, with 7 bases in between. The DNA for the CDR3 is TGTGCCTGGAGTGACGTCGGTTCACCCCTCCACTTT. Translation: CAWSDVGSPLHF.

This clonotype was detected ten times or more. The V and J genes are TRBV29-1 and TRBJ2-5, with D possibly TRBD1 on 7 matching bases. CDR1 is SQVTM, CDR2 ANQGSEA, per germline. With 1 base removed from V and 4 bases from J, the gap between germline ends came to 13 bases. The CDR3 has 14 amino acids. CDR3: CSVEATGRTETQYF. The CDR3 DNA reads TGCAGCGTTGAAGCGACAGGGAGGACAGAGACCCAGTACTTC. The entire variable domain, with the rest obtained from reference TRBV29-1 and TRBJ2-5, is as follows: SAVISQKPSRDICQRGTSLTIQCQVDSQVTMMFWYRQQPGQSLTLIATANQGSEATYESGFVIDKFPISRPNLTFSTLTVSNMSPEDSSIYLCSVEATGRTETQYFGPGTRLLVL.

This clonotype has a handful of counts. The chain combines TRBV4-3 with TRBJ2-1, with 11 bases lining up with TRBD2. The junction had 7 bases not matched to a gene; V was cut back by 0 bases and J by 6 bases. This CDR3 spans 17 amino acids. Germline loops: CDR1 LGHNA, CDR2 YSLEER. CDR3 in amino acids: CASSQDGLAGGSNEQFF. CDR3 nucleotides: TGCGCCAGCAGCCAAGACGGCCTAGCGGGGGGAAGCAATGAGCAGTTCTTC.

This clonotype was counted between two and nine times. This chain links TRBV20-1 with TRBJ2-1; the D is unclear. V gave up 2 bases and J gave up 4 bases, with 27 bases separating them. Germline assignment: CDR1 DFQATT and CDR2 SNEGSKA (reference sequence). There are 19 residues in the CDR3. For the CDR3, the DNA is TGCAGTGCTAGACCCCCTATAATGTTGAAGCAACCTCCGTACAATGAGCAGTTCTTC. It encodes CSARPPIMLKQPPYNEQFF.

This clonotype was detected many times. V is TRBV3-1 and J is TRBJ2-5; 9 nucleotides match TRBD1. CDR3 length: 16 residues. After removal of 4 bases from V and 3 bases from J, the junction contained 9 bases not matched to a gene. Germline-derived CDR1 and CDR2 are LGHDT and YNNKEL (reference sequence). The CDR3 bases are TGTGCCAGCAGCCCCCTGGGACAGGGAATCGAAGAGACCCAGTACTTC. Translated, it gives CASSPLGQGIEETQYF.

The gene calls are TRBV3-1 and TRBJ1-2; the D gene is possibly TRBD1 (6 bases). Trimming removed 4 bases at V and 3 bases at J, with 9 bases between. The germline CDR1 and CDR2 sequences are LGHDT and YNNKEL (reference sequence). The CDR3 is 13 amino acids. The CDR3 nucleotides are TGTGCCAGCAGCCTCACAGGGTACTATGGCTACACCTTC. The encoded protein is CASSLTGYYGYTF.

This clonotype was detected ten times or more. The chain employs TRBV7-2 and TRBJ1-2; 9 bases align to TRBD1. This CDR3 has 21 residues. Germline V gene sequence: CDR1 SGHTA, CDR2 FQGNSA. Germline trimming cut 0 bases from V and 4 bases from J; bases unmatched to any gene: 21. The CDR3 loop is CASSLAFKLKRGQGSGYGYTF. The CDR3 nucleotides read TGTGCCAGCAGCTTAGCGTTTAAGTTAAAGAGAGGACAGGGGTCAGGCTATGGCTACACCTTC.

The chain carries TRBV19 and TRBJ2-1; 10 bases align to TRBD1. This CDR3 comprises 16 residues. Germline CDR1 LNHDA, CDR2 SQIVND (reference sequence). V shed 5 bases and J 11 bases; nucleotides not matched to a gene: 15. CDR3 residues: CASSLRTGGGPNQQFF. The DNA for the CDR3 is TGTGCCAGTAGTCTCCGGACAGGGGGAGGCCCTAATCAGCAGTTCTTC.

This clonotype was observed many times. CDR3 sequence: CASRREVMVEKLFF. The CDR3 region has the DNA TGTGCCAGCAGGAGGGAGGTGATGGTTGAAAAACTGTTTTTT. The V gene is TRBV2, the J gene TRBJ1-4; D call uncertain. Per germline, CDR1 SNHLY and CDR2 FYNNEI. V gave up 6 bases and J gave up 7 bases, with 15 bases separating them. This CDR3 has 14 residues.

This clonotype was detected many times. The rearrangement joins TRBV9 to TRBJ1-2; 9 nucleotides match TRBD1. After removal of 0 bases from V and 1 base from J, the junction contained 7 bases not matched to a gene. CDR1 and CDR2 (germline): SGDLS, YYNGEE. The length of the CDR3 is 17 residues. The CDR3 is CASSVGVSGQGNYGYTF. CDR3 bases: TGTGCCAGCAGCGTAGGGGTATCGGGACAGGGTAACTATGGCTACACCTTC.

The chain has TRBV3-1 and TRBJ2-2; D is unclear. Deletions cut 0 bases from V and 5 bases from J, with 7 bases between. Germline assignment: CDR1 LGHDT and CDR2 YNNKEL (reference sequence). The CDR3 loop spans 14 amino acids. Here the CDR3 DNA reads TGTGCCAGCAGCCAAGATCACGGGACCGGGGAGCTGTTTTTT. Translated, it gives CASSQDHGTGELFF.